A selection of T cell receptor beta chains follows, all from one sample in a study of blood T cells in healthy people across ages. From the 5' RACE reads, TCRdb called clonotypes with MiXCR, one entry per CDR3 protein. The data contain about 1.1 million distinct CDR3 sequences, roughly two fifths of them seen just once; the ten biggest clones take up around 13%. The sample taken for sequencing was blood. The receptors shown here come from a man between 18 and 29 years old in good health. CDR3s include the opening cysteine and the closing phenylalanine or tryptophan. D genes are given only for firm matches. Size is omitted from some rows. Given values are once, few, many or a class for expanded clones.

abundance | j_gene | v_gene | d_gene | CDR3nt | CDR3aa
NA | TRBJ2-2 | TRBV27 | TRBD1 | TGTACCAGCAGTACAAACAGGGGGCCCGGCACCGGGGAGCTGTTTTTT | CTSSTNRGPGTGELFF
NA | TRBJ2-1 | TRBV20-1 | TRBD2 | TGCAGTGCTAGACTTAGCGGGGGTAGCTCCTACAATGAGCAGTTCTTC | CSARLSGGSSYNEQFF
NA | TRBJ2-3 | TRBV7-2 | NA | TGTGCCAGCAGCTTGATGCCGGCAGATACGCAGTATTTT | CASSLMPADTQYF
few | TRBJ1-1 | TRBV6-5 | NA | TGTGCCAGCAGGAGAGGAAGGGCTGAAGCTTTCTTT | CASRRGRAEAFF
few | TRBJ2-5 | TRBV2 | TRBD1 | TGTGCCAGCAGTGAGAACAGGGGCTGGGAGACCCAGTACTTC | CASSENRGWETQYF
NA | TRBJ1-2 | TRBV5-1 | NA | TGCGCCAGCAGCTTGGATGGGGAGGGTTATTACACCTTC | CASSLDGEGYYTF
few | TRBJ2-3 | TRBV27 | TRBD2 | TGTGCCAGCTCCCCAGGGTTAGCGGGGGGACTAAATACGCAGTATTTT | CASSPGLAGGLNTQYF
NA | TRBJ2-7 | TRBV27 | NA | TGTGCCAGCAGTTATACGGGTTCGGGCGAGCAGTACTTC | CASSYTGSGEQYF
NA | TRBJ1-3 | TRBV5-6 | NA | TGTGCCAGCAGCCCTCCTTACGCCTCTGGAAACACCATATATTTT | CASSPPYASGNTIYF
NA | TRBJ2-3 | TRBV18 | TRBD1 | TGTGCCAGCTCACTGGGGACAGGGGAAAATACGCAGTATTTT | CASSLGTGENTQYF
NA | TRBJ2-1 | TRBV4-3 | TRBD2 | TGCGCCAGCAGCCAAACCCTCAGCGGGGGGGCTTCTGAGACCCAGTTCTTC | CASSQTLSGGASETQFF
few | TRBJ2-1 | TRBV4-3 | NA | TGCGCCAGCAGCCAAGATGGAGGGAACAATGAGCAGTTCTTC | CASSQDGGNNEQFF